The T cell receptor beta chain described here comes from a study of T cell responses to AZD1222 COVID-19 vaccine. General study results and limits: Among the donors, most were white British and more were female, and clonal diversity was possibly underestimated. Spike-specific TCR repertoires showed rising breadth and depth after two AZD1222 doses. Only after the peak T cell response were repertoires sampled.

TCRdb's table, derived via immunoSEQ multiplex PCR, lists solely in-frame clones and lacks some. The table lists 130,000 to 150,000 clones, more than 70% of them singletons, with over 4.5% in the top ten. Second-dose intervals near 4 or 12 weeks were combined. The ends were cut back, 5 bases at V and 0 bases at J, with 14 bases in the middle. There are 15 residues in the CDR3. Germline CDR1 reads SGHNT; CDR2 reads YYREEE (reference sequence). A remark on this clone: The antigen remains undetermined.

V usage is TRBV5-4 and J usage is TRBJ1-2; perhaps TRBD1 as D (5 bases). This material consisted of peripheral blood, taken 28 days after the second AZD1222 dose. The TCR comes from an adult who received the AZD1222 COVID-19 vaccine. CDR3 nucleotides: TGTGCCAGCAGTCCGGGGGGAGCCGCTAACTATGGCTACACCTTC. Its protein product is CASSPGGAANYGYTF.